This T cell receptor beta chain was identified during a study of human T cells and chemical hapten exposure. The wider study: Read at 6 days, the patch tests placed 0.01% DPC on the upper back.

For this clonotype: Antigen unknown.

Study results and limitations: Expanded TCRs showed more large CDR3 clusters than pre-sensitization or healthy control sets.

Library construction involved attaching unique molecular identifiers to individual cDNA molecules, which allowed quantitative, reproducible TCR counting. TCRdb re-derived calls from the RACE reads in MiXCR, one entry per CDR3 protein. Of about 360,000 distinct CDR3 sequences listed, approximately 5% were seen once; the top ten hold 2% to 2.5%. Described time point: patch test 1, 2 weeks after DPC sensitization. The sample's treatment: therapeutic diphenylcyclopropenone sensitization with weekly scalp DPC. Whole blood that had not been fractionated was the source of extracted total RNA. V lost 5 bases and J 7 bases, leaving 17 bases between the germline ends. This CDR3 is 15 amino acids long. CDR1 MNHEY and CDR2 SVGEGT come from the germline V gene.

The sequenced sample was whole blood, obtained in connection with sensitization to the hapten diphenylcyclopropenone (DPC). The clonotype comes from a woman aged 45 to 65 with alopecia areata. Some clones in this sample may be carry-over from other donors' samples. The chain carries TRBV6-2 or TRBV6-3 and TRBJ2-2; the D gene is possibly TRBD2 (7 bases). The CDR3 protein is CASSRGGVAGGELFF. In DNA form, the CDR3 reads TGTGCCAGCAGTCGAGGGGGGGTAGCTGGCGGGGAGCTGTTTTTT.